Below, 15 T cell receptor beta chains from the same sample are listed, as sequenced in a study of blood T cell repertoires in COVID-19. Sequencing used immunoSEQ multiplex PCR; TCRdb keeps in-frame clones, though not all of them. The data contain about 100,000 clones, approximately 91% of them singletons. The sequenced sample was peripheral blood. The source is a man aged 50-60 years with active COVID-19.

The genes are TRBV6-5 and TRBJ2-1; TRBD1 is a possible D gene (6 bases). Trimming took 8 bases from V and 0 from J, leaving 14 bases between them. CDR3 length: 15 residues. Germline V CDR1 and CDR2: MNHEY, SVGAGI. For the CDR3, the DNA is TGTGCCAGCGCCAAAGAGGGGGACTCCTACAATGAGCAGTTCTTC. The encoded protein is CASAKEGDSYNEQFF.

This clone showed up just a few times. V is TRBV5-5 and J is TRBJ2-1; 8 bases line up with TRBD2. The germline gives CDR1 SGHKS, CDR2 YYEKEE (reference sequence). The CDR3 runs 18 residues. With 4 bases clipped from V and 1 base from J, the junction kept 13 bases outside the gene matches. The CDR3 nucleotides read TGTGCCAGCAGCGCCACAGGCGGGAGGCCGACTTCCTACAATGAGCAGTTCTTC. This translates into CASSATGGRPTSYNEQFF.

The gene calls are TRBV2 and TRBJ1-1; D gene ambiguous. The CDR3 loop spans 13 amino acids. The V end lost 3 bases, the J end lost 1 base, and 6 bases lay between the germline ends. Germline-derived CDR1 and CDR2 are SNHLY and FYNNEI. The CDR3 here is CASSEFRNTEAFF. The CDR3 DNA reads TGTGCCAGCAGTGAGTTCCGGAACACTGAAGCTTTCTTT.

The CDR3 protein is CASRGQGAMGNQPQHF. The CDR3 DNA follows: TGTGCCAGCAGGGGACAGGGGGCGATGGGCAATCAGCCCCAGCATTTT. The chain joins TRBV28 to TRBJ1-5, with 12 nucleotides matching TRBD1. Germline CDR1 is MDHEN and CDR2 is SYDVKM. The CDR3 sequence is 16 residues long. Germline trimming cut 6 bases from V and 2 bases from J; bases unmatched to any gene: 5.

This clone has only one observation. CDR3 residues: CASSRDRVDEQYF. In DNA form, the CDR3 reads TGTGCCAGCAGCAGGGACAGGGTCGACGAGCAGTACTTC. V is TRBV5-6 and J is TRBJ2-7, with 9 bases matching TRBD1. The CDR3 is 13 residues long. J lost 5 bases, V lost 4 bases, and 4 bases had no gene match. Germline lookup yields CDR1 SGHDT and CDR2 YYEEEE.

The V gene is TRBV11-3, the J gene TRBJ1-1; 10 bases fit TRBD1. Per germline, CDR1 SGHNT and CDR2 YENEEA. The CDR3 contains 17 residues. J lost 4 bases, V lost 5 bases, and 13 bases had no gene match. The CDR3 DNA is TGTGCCAGCAGCCGCCCCTCGTGGACAGGGGGTGGCACTGAAGCTTTCTTT. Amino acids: CASSRPSWTGGGTEAFF.

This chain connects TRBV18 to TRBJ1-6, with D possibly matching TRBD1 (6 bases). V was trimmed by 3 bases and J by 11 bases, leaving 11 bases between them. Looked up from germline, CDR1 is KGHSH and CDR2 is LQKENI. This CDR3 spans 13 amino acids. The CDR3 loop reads CASSPPGVAPLHF. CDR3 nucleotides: TGTGCCAGCTCACCTCCAGGGGTGGCACCCCTCCACTTT.

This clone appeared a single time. This CDR3 reads CASSWTGGGTGELFF. Here the CDR3 DNA reads TGCGCCAGCAGCTGGACAGGGGGAGGCACCGGGGAGCTGTTTTTT. The chain is built from TRBV5-1 and TRBJ2-2, with 10 bases fitting TRBD1. V lost 3 bases, J lost 4 bases, and 3 bases stayed unmatched. The CDR3 has 15 residues. CDR1 and CDR2 (germline): SGHRS, YFSETQ. The full variable domain, completed using reference TRBV5-1 and TRBJ2-2, is KAGVTQTPRYLIKTRGQQVTLSCSPISGHRSVSWYQQTPGQGLQFLFEYFSETQRNKGNFPGRFSGRQFSNSRSEMNVSTLELGDSALYLCASSWTGGGTGELFFGEGSRLTVL.

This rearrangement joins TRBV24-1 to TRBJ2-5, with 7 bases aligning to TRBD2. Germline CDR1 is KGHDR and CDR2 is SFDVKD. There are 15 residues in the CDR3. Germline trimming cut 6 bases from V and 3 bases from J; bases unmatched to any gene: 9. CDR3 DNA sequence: TGTGCCACCAGTCCAAGCGGGACGGGCAAAGAGACCCAGTACTTC. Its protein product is CATSPSGTGKETQYF.

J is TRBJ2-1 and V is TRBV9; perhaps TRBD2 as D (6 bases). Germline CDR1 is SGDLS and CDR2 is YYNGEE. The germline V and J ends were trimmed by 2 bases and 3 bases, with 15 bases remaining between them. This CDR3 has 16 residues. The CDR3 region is CASSVDGSGDYNEQFF. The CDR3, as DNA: TGTGCCAGCAGCGTCGATGGTAGCGGAGACTACAATGAGCAGTTCTTC.

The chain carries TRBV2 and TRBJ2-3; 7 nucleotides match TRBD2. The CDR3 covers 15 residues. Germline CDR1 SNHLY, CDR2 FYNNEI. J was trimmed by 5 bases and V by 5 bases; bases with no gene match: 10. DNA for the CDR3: TGTGCCAGCAGTCCCGAGGGAACGGGGGGAGATACGCAGTATTTT. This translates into CASSPEGTGGDTQYF.

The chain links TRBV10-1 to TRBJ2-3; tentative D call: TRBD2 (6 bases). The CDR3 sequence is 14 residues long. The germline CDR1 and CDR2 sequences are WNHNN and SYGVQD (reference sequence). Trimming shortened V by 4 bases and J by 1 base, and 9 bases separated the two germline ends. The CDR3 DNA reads TGCGCCAGCAGTGCCGGCGGGGGCACAGATACGCAGTATTTT. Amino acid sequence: CASSAGGGTDTQYF.

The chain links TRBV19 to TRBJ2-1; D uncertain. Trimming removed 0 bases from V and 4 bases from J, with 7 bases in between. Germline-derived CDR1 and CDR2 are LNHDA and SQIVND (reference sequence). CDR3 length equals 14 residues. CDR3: CASSIDHRYNEQFF. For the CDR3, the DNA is TGTGCCAGTAGTATAGATCACCGGTACAATGAGCAGTTCTTC.

This chain's CDR3 is CASSFGGSSGNTIYF. The CDR3 bases are TGTGCCAGCAGCTTTGGAGGGAGCTCTGGAAACACCATATATTTT. The gene calls are TRBV5-4 and TRBJ1-3; D remains unclear. The CDR3 loop spans 15 amino acids. Germline V gene lookup returns CDR1 SGHNT and CDR2 YYREEE (reference sequence). The V end lost 2 bases, the J end lost 0 bases, and 9 bases lay between the germline ends. Together with reference TRBV5-4 and TRBJ1-3, the CDR3 gives the full variable domain: ETGVTQSPTHLIKTRGQQVTLRCSSQSGHNTVSWYQQALGQGPQFIFQYYREEENGRGNFPPRFSGLQFPNYSSELNVNALELDDSALYLCASSFGGSSGNTIYFGEGSWLTVV.

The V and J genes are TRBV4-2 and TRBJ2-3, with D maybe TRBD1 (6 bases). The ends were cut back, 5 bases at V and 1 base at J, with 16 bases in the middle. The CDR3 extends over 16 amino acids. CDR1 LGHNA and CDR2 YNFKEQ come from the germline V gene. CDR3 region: CASSIYPGAGTDTQYF. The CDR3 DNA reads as TGTGCCAGCAGCATATACCCAGGGGCCGGCACAGATACGCAGTATTTT.